These T cell receptor beta chains were read from a single sample in a study of early T cells in non-severe SARS-CoV-2 infection. TCRdb re-called the 5' RACE reads with MiXCR, one entry per CDR3 protein. The sample carries more than 55,000 distinct CDR3 sequences, around 12% recorded once. Material: whole blood. The receptors were sampled from an adult who was a healthcare worker with PCR-confirmed SARS-CoV-2 infection or an uninfected control (not recorded which). Each CDR3 is given with its conserved first and last residue. A D gene is named only where the DNA matches it firmly. Size is omitted from some rows. Given values are once, few, many or a class for expanded clones.

size: NA
D: NA
V: TRBV29-1
J: TRBJ2-1
DNA: TGCAGCGTTGGGCCGGAGTACTCCTACAATGAGCAGTTCTTC
CDR3: CSVGPEYSYNEQFF

size: NA
D: NA
V: TRBV18
J: TRBJ2-1
DNA: TGTGCCAGCTCACCGCTAGAGGGAAATGAGCAGTTCTTC
CDR3: CASSPLEGNEQFF

size: many
D: NA
V: TRBV5-1
J: TRBJ2-3
DNA: TGCGCCAGCAGCTCCCCAGGTGCAGATACGCAGTATTTT
CDR3: CASSSPGADTQYF

size: many
D: NA
V: TRBV20-1
J: TRBJ1-5
DNA: TGCAGTGCTAGATCGGGGAGCAATCAGCCCCAGCATTTT
CDR3: CSARSGSNQPQHF

size: many
D: NA
V: TRBV28
J: TRBJ2-7
DNA: TGTGCCAGCGACACTCAGGGGTCAAGCTCCTACGAGCAGTACTTC
CDR3: CASDTQGSSSYEQYF

size: many
D: NA
V: TRBV11-2
J: TRBJ2-1
DNA: TGTGCCAGCAGCTCCCCGTGGGGAGCAAAGGACTACAATGAGCAGTTCTTC
CDR3: CASSSPWGAKDYNEQFF

size: many
D: NA
V: TRBV2
J: TRBJ2-2
DNA: TGTGCCAGCAGTGTAGGGCAGGGAGGAAATACCGGGGAGCTGTTTTTT
CDR3: CASSVGQGGNTGELFF

size: NA
D: TRBD2
V: TRBV14
J: TRBJ2-1
DNA: TGTGCCAGCAGCCCAGCGGGGATCTCCTACAATGAGCAGTTCTTC
CDR3: CASSPAGISYNEQFF

size: NA
D: TRBD1
V: TRBV7-2
J: TRBJ1-2
DNA: TGTGCCAGCAGCTCCGATCGACAGGGAGGAGGCTACACCTTC
CDR3: CASSSDRQGGGYTF

size: NA
D: NA
V: TRBV3-1
J: TRBJ2-1
DNA: TGTGCCAGCAGCCAAGTGGGGGACGGTAGTGTGCAGTTCTTC
CDR3: CASSQVGDGSVQFF

size: NA
D: NA
V: TRBV9
J: TRBJ2-1
DNA: TGTGCCTGCAGCGTGACGATAAACATTTTGGGATTAAATGAGCAGTTCTTC
CDR3: CACSVTINILGLNEQFF

size: many
D: NA
V: TRBV29-1
J: TRBJ1-2
DNA: TGCAGCGCGCGGACGGGCGTAGGGTATGGCTACACCTTC
CDR3: CSARTGVGYGYTF

size: many
D: TRBD2
V: TRBV7-3
J: TRBJ2-3
DNA: TGTGCCAGCAGCTTAAAACCCCGCCAGACTAGCAGATTCACAGATACGCAGTATTTT
CDR3: CASSLKPRQTSRFTDTQYF

size: NA
D: NA
V: TRBV11-2
J: TRBJ2-5
DNA: TGTGCCAGCAGCGTAGGCCCCCCAGCGGAATACCAAGAGACCCAGTACTTC
CDR3: CASSVGPPAEYQETQYF

size: many
D: TRBD1
V: TRBV4-1
J: TRBJ1-1
DNA: TGCGCCAGCAGACATCCCGGGACAGGGGACACTGAAGCTTTCTTT
CDR3: CASRHPGTGDTEAFF

size: many
D: TRBD1
V: TRBV7-3
J: TRBJ2-3
DNA: TGTGCCAGCAGCTTGACAGGGAGCACAGATACGCAGTATTTT
CDR3: CASSLTGSTDTQYF

size: NA
D: TRBD2
V: TRBV6-5
J: TRBJ2-2
DNA: TGTGCCAGCAGTGCCGGGGGGATGAACACCGGGGAGCTGTTTTTT
CDR3: CASSAGGMNTGELFF

size: NA
D: NA
V: TRBV9
J: TRBJ2-5
DNA: TGTGCCAGCAGCGTCTCCACACAAGAGACCCAGTACTTC
CDR3: CASSVSTQETQYF

size: many
D: NA
V: TRBV20-1
J: TRBJ2-3
DNA: TGCAGTGCGAGTCCTTTATTTAGCGGTTTCACAGATACGCAGTATTTT
CDR3: CSASPLFSGFTDTQYF

size: many
D: NA
V: TRBV30
J: TRBJ1-1
DNA: TGTGCCTGGAAGACAGCCCCGAACACTGAAGCTTTCTTT
CDR3: CAWKTAPNTEAFF

size: NA
D: TRBD2
V: TRBV13
J: TRBJ2-4
DNA: TGTGCCAGCAGCTTAGGAACTAGCGGGAGTTTGGTCAAAAACATTCAGTACTTC
CDR3: CASSLGTSGSLVKNIQYF

size: many
D: NA
V: TRBV9
J: TRBJ2-3
DNA: TGTGCCAGCAGCGTAACGGGCCGGGGAAGCACAGATACGCAGTATTTT
CDR3: CASSVTGRGSTDTQYF

size: NA
D: NA
V: TRBV12-3/TRBV12-4
J: TRBJ1-1
DNA: TGTGCCAGCAGTTTATGGTTTAACACTGAAGCTTTCTTT
CDR3: CASSLWFNTEAFF

size: few
D: TRBD1
V: TRBV12-3/TRBV12-4
J: TRBJ2-1
DNA: TGTGCCAGCAGCGTCACAGGGGGCGCAGGTAATGAGCAGTTCTTC
CDR3: CASSVTGGAGNEQFF

size: few
D: NA
V: TRBV7-2
J: TRBJ2-7
DNA: TGTGCCAGCAGCGTAGGGCACTCATACGAGCAGTACTTC
CDR3: CASSVGHSYEQYF

size: few
D: TRBD2
V: TRBV4-1
J: TRBJ2-7
DNA: TGCGCCAGCAGCCAAAAACCCCTAGCGGGAGGGACCTACGAGCAGTACTTC
CDR3: CASSQKPLAGGTYEQYF

size: NA
D: NA
V: TRBV6-5
J: TRBJ1-5
DNA: TGTGCCAGCAGTGCAACAGGGAATCAGCCCCAGCATTTT
CDR3: CASSATGNQPQHF

size: NA
D: NA
V: TRBV6-5
J: TRBJ1-1
DNA: TGTGCCAGCAGTTACAGTGGGGGGATTAACACTGAAGCTTTCTTT
CDR3: CASSYSGGINTEAFF

size: NA
D: NA
V: TRBV4-3
J: TRBJ1-5
DNA: TGCGCCAGCAGCCAAGATCGTGAGATGAAGCCCCAGCATTTT
CDR3: CASSQDREMKPQHF

size: many
D: TRBD2
V: TRBV14
J: TRBJ2-1
DNA: TGTGCCAGCAGCCAACTAGCGGGGAAAGACAATGAGCAGTTCTTC
CDR3: CASSQLAGKDNEQFF

size: many
D: NA
V: TRBV29-1
J: TRBJ2-2
DNA: TGCAGCGTTGCTTCAAAGCCGGGGGTTGGCGGGGAGCTGTTTTTT
CDR3: CSVASKPGVGGELFF

size: few
D: TRBD1
V: TRBV20-1
J: TRBJ1-5
DNA: TGCAGTGCTAGAGACAGGGGGCCAGGAGGGGCCCAGCATTTT
CDR3: CSARDRGPGGAQHF